This T cell receptor (beta chain) came from a study of OX40 agonist ivuxolimab in advanced cancers. The wider study: Patients were given ivuxolimab, an antibody that agonizes OX40 (CD134).

Worth noting for this clone: Its antigen is undetermined.

Study-level points and caveats: No antigen was identified for the clonally expanded peripheral T cells.

Sequencing used immunoSEQ multiplex PCR; TCRdb keeps in-frame clones, though not all of them. The sample shows approximately 60,000 clones, 91% of them seen only once. The length of the CDR3 is 16 residues. The germline V gene has CDR1 SEHNR and CDR2 FQNEAQ (reference sequence). Trimming took 5 bases from V and 0 from J; bases not matched to a gene: 9. The chain uses TRBV7-9 and TRBJ1-2; 7 bases line up with TRBD1. This receptor was taken from an adult with an advanced solid tumor such as melanoma, head and neck, liver or kidney cancer. The specimen was CD4+ or CD8+ T cells sorted from blood, collected in a trial of the OX40 agonist ivuxolimab. CDR3 loop: CASSHRTGVTNYGYTF. CDR3 DNA: TGTGCCAGCAGCCACCGGACAGGAGTTACTAACTATGGCTACACCTTC.